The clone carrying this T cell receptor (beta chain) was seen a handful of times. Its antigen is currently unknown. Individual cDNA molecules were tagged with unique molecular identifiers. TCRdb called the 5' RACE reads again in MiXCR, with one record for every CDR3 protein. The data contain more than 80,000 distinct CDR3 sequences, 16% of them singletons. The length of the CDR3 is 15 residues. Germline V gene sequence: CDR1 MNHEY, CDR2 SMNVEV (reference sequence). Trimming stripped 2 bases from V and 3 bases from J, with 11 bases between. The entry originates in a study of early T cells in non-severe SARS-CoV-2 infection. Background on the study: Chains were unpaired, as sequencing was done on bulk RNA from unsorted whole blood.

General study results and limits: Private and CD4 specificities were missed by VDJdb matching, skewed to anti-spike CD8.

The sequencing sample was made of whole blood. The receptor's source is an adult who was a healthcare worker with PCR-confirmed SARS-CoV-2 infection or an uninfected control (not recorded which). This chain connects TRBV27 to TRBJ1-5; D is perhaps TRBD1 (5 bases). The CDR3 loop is CASSLQGSLNQPQHF. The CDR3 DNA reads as TGTGCCAGCAGTTTACAGGGCAGTCTCAATCAGCCCCAGCATTTT.